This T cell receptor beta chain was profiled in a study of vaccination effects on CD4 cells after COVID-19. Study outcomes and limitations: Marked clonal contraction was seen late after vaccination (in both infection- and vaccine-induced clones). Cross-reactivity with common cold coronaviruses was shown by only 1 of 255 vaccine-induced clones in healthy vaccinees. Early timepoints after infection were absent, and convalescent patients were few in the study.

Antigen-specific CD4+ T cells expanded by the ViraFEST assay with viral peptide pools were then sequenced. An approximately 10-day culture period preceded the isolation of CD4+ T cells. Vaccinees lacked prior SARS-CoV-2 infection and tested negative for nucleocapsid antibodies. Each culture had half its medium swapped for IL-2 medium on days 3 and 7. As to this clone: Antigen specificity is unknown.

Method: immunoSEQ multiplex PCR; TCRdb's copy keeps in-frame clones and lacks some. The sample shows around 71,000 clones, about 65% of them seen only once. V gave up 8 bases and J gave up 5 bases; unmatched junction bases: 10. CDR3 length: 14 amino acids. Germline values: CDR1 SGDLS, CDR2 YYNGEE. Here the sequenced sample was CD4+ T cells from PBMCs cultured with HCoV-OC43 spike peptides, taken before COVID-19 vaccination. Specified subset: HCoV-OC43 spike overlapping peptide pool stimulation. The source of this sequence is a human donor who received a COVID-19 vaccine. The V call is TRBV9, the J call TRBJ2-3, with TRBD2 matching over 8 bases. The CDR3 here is CASKTGGPQDTQYF. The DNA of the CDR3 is TGTGCCAGTAAGACGGGGGGGCCGCAAGATACGCAGTATTTT.